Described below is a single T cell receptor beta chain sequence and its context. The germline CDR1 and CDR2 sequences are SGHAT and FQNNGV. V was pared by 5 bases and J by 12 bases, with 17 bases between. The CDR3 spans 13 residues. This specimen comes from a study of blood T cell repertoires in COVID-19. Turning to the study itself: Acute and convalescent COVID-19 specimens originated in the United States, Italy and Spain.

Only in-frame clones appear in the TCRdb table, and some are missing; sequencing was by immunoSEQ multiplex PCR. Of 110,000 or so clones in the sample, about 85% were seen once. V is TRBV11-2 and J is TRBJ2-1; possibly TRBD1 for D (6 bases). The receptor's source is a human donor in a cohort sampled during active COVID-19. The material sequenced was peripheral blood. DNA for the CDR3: TGTGCCAGCAGCCGCTTAGGGGGTGGGAGGCAGTTCTTC. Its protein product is CASSRLGGGRQFF.